This is a list of T cell receptor beta chains from one sample in a study of T cell changes during pregnancy in multiple sclerosis. Here immunoSEQ multiplex PCR was the method, and the copy in TCRdb shows in-frame clones only, minus some. The sample lists fewer than 70,000 clones, just under 90% occurring once. Sequencing was carried out using peripheral blood from another person, used as feeder cells. These receptors all stem from a human donor whose cells served as feeder cells for cultures in a pregnancy study. The CDR3 runs from the conserved cysteine through the conserved F or W. The D gene is left open where the match is weak. Only part of the rows carry a size: once, few, many, or a class if the clone is expanded.

clone size | J gene | V gene | D gene | CDR3 protein | CDR3 DNA
NA | TRBJ2-5 | TRBV5-1 | TRBD2 | CASRVTGLAAETQYF | TGCGCCAGCAGGGTGACGGGACTAGCAGCGGAGACCCAGTACTTC
NA | TRBJ2-7 | TRBV7-9 | NA | CASSSGSSYEQYF | TGTGCCAGCAGCTCAGGAAGCTCCTACGAGCAGTACTTC
few | TRBJ2-2 | TRBV10-3 | TRBD2 | CAITPTSGGELFF | TGTGCCATCACCCCGACTAGCGGGGGCGAGCTGTTTTTT
few | TRBJ1-1 | TRBV2 | NA | CASSEAGSLSEAFF | TGTGCCAGCAGTGAGGCCGGATCCCTATCTGAAGCTTTCTTT
few | TRBJ2-3 | TRBV4-3 | TRBD2 | CASSLGRSGVADTQYF | TGCGCCAGCAGCCTTGGGAGGAGCGGGGTCGCAGATACGCAGTATTTT
NA | TRBJ1-6 | TRBV28 | NA | CASSLSHRINSPLHF | TGTGCCAGCAGTTTAAGTCACAGGATCAATTCACCCCTCCACTTT
NA | TRBJ1-3 | TRBV5-4 | TRBD1 | CASSPSPGTGSGNTIYF | TGTGCCAGCAGCCCCAGTCCCGGGACAGGGTCTGGAAACACCATATATTTT
NA | TRBJ1-5 | TRBV7-2 | NA | CASSSEGGLSNQPQHF | TGTGCCAGCAGCTCCGAGGGGGGGTTAAGCAATCAGCCCCAGCATTTT
NA | TRBJ2-1 | TRBV4-3 | NA | CASSRYTVSSYNEQFF | TGCGCCAGCAGCCGGTATACTGTTAGCTCCTACAATGAGCAGTTCTTC
NA | TRBJ2-6 | TRBV4-3 | NA | CASSQAEGGSGANVLTF | TGCGCCAGCAGCCAAGCCGAGGGGGGCTCTGGGGCCAACGTCCTGACTTTC
NA | TRBJ1-1 | TRBV5-6 | NA | CASSRVGNTEAFF | TGTGCCAGCAGCCGAGTCGGGAACACTGAAGCTTTCTTT
NA | TRBJ2-7 | TRBV27 | TRBD2 | CASSSRTGGTYEQYF | TGTGCCAGCAGTTCAAGGACGGGGGGAACCTACGAGCAGTACTTC
NA | TRBJ2-3 | TRBV5-4 | TRBD2 | CASRGGTSGTDTQYF | TGTGCCAGCAGGGGGGGGACTAGCGGCACAGATACGCAGTATTTT
once | TRBJ2-7 | TRBV9 | NA | CASSVDQGGYEQYF | TGTGCCAGCAGCGTAGACCAGGGGGGTTACGAGCAGTACTTC
NA | TRBJ1-5 | TRBV7-2 | NA | CASSLNGPDQPQHF | TGTGCCAGCAGCCTCAATGGTCCCGATCAGCCCCAGCATTTT
NA | TRBJ2-5 | TRBV18 | NA | CASSPAGETQYF | TGTGCCAGCTCACCAGCTGGTGAGACCCAGTACTTC
NA | TRBJ1-2 | TRBV12-5 | NA | CASGPTGWIGGYTF | TGTGCTAGTGGTCCAACAGGGTGGATTGGCGGCTACACCTTC
few | TRBJ2-3 | TRBV6-1 | TRBD2 | CASSAPTSGRGGDTQYF | TGTGCCAGCAGTGCCCCGACTAGCGGGAGGGGAGGAGATACGCAGTATTTT
few | TRBJ2-7 | TRBV7-2 | TRBD2 | CASSLGTSGRARNEQYF | TGTGCCAGCAGCTTAGGGACTAGCGGGAGGGCCCGCAACGAGCAGTACTTC
NA | TRBJ2-3 | TRBV5-4 | TRBD1 | CASSLSGTGVDTQYF | TGTGCCAGCAGCTTATCCGGGACAGGGGTAGATACGCAGTATTTT